The rows below give T cell receptor beta chains drawn from one sample of a study of cytomegalovirus exposure and HLA in healthy donors. Some clones are missing from TCRdb's copy, which holds only in-frame ones; the method was immunoSEQ multiplex PCR. The table includes about 180,000 clones, roughly 79% detected once. The sample comprised PBMCs. The receptors originated from a young woman in good health and CMV-seropositive. CDR3s include the opening cysteine and the closing phenylalanine or tryptophan. The order of the fields is clone size, J gene, V gene, D gene, CDR3 protein, CDR3 DNA. D genes are given only for firm matches. The size entry is marked missing in some rows and otherwise reads once, few, many or a size class.

NA,TRBJ1-1,TRBV30,NA,CAWTKGAWTEAFF,TGTGCCTGGACTAAGGGAGCCTGGACTGAAGCTTTCTTT
NA,TRBJ1-2,TRBV6-1,NA,CASSESTDYGYTF,TGTGCCAGCAGTGAATCGACTGATTATGGCTACACCTTC
NA,TRBJ1-6,TRBV19,NA,CASTGDTAYNSPLHF,TGTGCCAGTACAGGGGATACGGCCTATAATTCACCCCTCCACTTT
NA,TRBJ2-7,TRBV6-1,NA,CASTAGDGSSYEQYF,TGTGCCAGCACCGCCGGGGACGGGAGCTCCTACGAGCAGTACTTC
NA,TRBJ2-2,TRBV19,NA,CASSLQGNTGELFF,TGTGCCAGTAGTCTACAGGGAAACACCGGGGAGCTGTTTTTT
NA,TRBJ2-7,TRBV15,NA,CATSRKKTDTYEQYF,TGTGCCACCAGCAGAAAAAAGACAGATACGTACGAGCAGTACTTC
NA,TRBJ1-6,TRBV6-5,NA,CASSSFGTGNNSPLHF,TGTGCCAGCAGTTCCTTTGGAACCGGGAATAATTCACCCCTCCACTTT
NA,TRBJ2-1,TRBV7-6,TRBD2,CASSYSGGVYEQFF,TGTGCCAGCAGCTACAGCGGGGGGGTGTATGAGCAGTTCTTC
NA,TRBJ1-1,TRBV12-5,NA,CASGSGQTMNTEAFF,TGTGCTAGTGGTTCTGGACAGACAATGAACACTGAAGCTTTCTTT
few,TRBJ1-1,TRBV6-5,NA,CASRGGPEAFF,TGTGCCAGCCGGGGGGGACCGGAAGCTTTCTTT
NA,TRBJ2-7,TRBV5-4,TRBD1,CASSRPGQGHEQYF,TGTGCCAGCAGCCGTCCGGGACAGGGCCACGAGCAGTACTTC
NA,TRBJ1-1,TRBV2,NA,CASSVNPETEAFF,TGTGCCAGCAGTGTAAACCCGGAGACTGAAGCTTTCTTT
NA,TRBJ1-2,TRBV5-6,TRBD1,CASSTGTGYGYTF,TGTGCCAGCAGCACCGGGACAGGCTATGGCTACACCTTC
NA,TRBJ2-1,TRBV14,TRBD2,CASSRSGGGSYNEQFF,TGTGCCAGCAGCCGGTCGGGGGGGGGCTCCTACAATGAGCAGTTCTTC
NA,TRBJ1-2,TRBV9,TRBD1,CASSVGQDSPYGYTF,TGTGCCAGCAGCGTGGGACAGGACTCTCCCTATGGCTACACCTTC
NA,TRBJ2-3,TRBV9,NA,CASSEGISGDGTDTQYF,TGTGCCAGCAGCGAGGGTATAAGCGGAGACGGCACAGATACGCAGTATTTT
NA,TRBJ1-5,TRBV7-9,TRBD1,CASSAGGVLNSNQPQHF,TGTGCCAGCAGCGCAGGGGGTGTCTTAAATAGCAATCAGCCCCAGCATTTT
NA,TRBJ2-1,TRBV6-4,NA,CASSDSRSSYNEQFF,TGTGCCAGCAGTGACTCTCGTTCCAGTTACAATGAGCAGTTCTTC
NA,TRBJ2-7,TRBV5-8,TRBD2,CVSSRAGGLYEQYF,TGTGTCAGCAGCAGAGCGGGGGGATTATACGAGCAGTACTTC
NA,TRBJ2-7,TRBV28,TRBD1,CASSGTGGIEEGYEQYF,TGTGCCAGCAGTGGGACAGGGGGGATCGAAGAAGGATACGAGCAGTACTTC
NA,TRBJ1-1,TRBV11-3,TRBD1,CASSLALRGPRNTEAFF,TGTGCCAGCAGCTTAGCCCTCAGGGGGCCAAGGAACACTGAAGCTTTCTTT
NA,TRBJ1-2,TRBV2,TRBD1,CASLRGQEPNYGYTF,TGTGCCAGCCTCCGGGGACAGGAACCTAACTATGGCTACACCTTC
NA,TRBJ1-1,TRBV18,NA,CASKTQGNTEAFF,TGTGCCAGTAAAACACAGGGGAACACTGAAGCTTTCTTT
few,TRBJ2-2,TRBV18,NA,CASSLQIERATGTGELFF,TGTGCCAGCTCACTACAAATAGAACGAGCGACGGGGACCGGGGAGCTGTTTTTT
once,TRBJ1-3,TRBV15,TRBD1,CATSRERTGTIYF,TGTGCCACCAGCAGAGAAAGGACAGGCACCATATATTTT
NA,TRBJ2-7,TRBV27,NA,CASSLSKGSSYEQYF,TGCGCCAGCAGTTTATCGAAAGGGAGCTCCTACGAGCAGTACTTC
few,TRBJ2-2,TRBV7-3,NA,CASSPMTGFGELFF,TGTGCCAGCAGCCCTATGACTGGGTTCGGGGAGCTGTTTTTT
NA,TRBJ1-3,TRBV5-4,NA,CASSLETELTIYF,TGTGCCAGCAGCTTGGAGACAGAATTAACCATATATTTT
NA,TRBJ2-5,TRBV5-1,NA,CASSLVPFLEETQYF,TGCGCCAGCAGCTTGGTACCTTTCCTGGAGGAGACCCAGTACTTC
NA,TRBJ2-5,TRBV28,NA,CASSFGSSGQEETQYF,TGTGCCAGCAGTTTTGGATCCAGCGGGCAAGAAGAGACCCAGTACTTC
NA,TRBJ1-1,TRBV6-5,NA,CASSYRQARSGEAFF,TGTGCCAGCAGTTACCGACAGGCTAGATCGGGGGAAGCTTTCTTT
NA,TRBJ2-7,TRBV6-5,NA,CASSYPSYEQYF,TGTGCCAGCAGTTACCCATCATACGAGCAGTACTTC
NA,TRBJ1-2,TRBV4-2,TRBD1,CASSQGTGSDYGYTF,TGTGCCAGCAGCCAAGGGACAGGTTCCGACTATGGCTACACCTTC
NA,TRBJ1-2,TRBV4-1,NA,CASNSRQANYGYTF,TGCGCCAGCAACTCTCGACAGGCCAACTATGGCTACACCTTC
few,TRBJ1-1,TRBV11-2,NA,CASSPAETVKNTEAFF,TGTGCCAGCAGCCCAGCTGAAACAGTGAAGAACACTGAAGCTTTCTTT
NA,TRBJ1-1,TRBV5-3,NA,CARSLRREAHMNTEAFF,TGTGCCAGAAGCCTCCGAAGAGAGGCACACATGAACACTGAAGCTTTCTTT
NA,TRBJ2-3,TRBV7-3,NA,CASSSSGGTDTQYF,TGTGCCAGCAGTTCCTCCGGGGGAACAGATACGCAGTATTTT
NA,TRBJ2-3,TRBV29-1,TRBD2,CSVAGGTSGAPGTDTQYF,TGCAGCGTCGCCGGCGGGACTAGCGGGGCTCCCGGCACAGATACGCAGTATTTT
NA,TRBJ2-7,TRBV5-4,NA,CASSVSVGGEYEQYF,TGTGCCAGCAGCGTATCTGTCGGGGGAGAGTACGAGCAGTACTTC
NA,TRBJ1-2,TRBV7-8,TRBD1,CASSSGTGAEFYYGYTF,TGTGCCAGCAGCTCCGGGACAGGGGCGGAATTTTACTATGGCTACACCTTC
NA,TRBJ1-1,TRBV2,NA,CASSEEAAGSPFF,TGTGCCAGCAGTGAAGAGGCCGCAGGTAGTCCTTTCTTT
NA,TRBJ2-5,TRBV5-1,NA,CASSLVASEETQYF,TGCGCCAGCAGCTTGGTAGCTAGTGAAGAGACCCAGTACTTC
NA,TRBJ2-7,TRBV7-2,TRBD2,CASSLAGGNVEQYF,TGTGCCAGCAGCTTAGCGGGGGGGAATGTCGAGCAGTACTTC
NA,TRBJ2-7,TRBV6-5,TRBD2,CASSYRSGLGYEQYF,TGTGCCAGCAGTTACCGCTCGGGACTAGGATACGAGCAGTACTTC
NA,TRBJ1-2,TRBV7-8,TRBD1,CASRELTGNYGYTF,TGTGCCAGCAGGGAACTGACAGGGAACTATGGCTACACCTTC
NA,TRBJ2-6,TRBV5-1,NA,CASSPYGQGITLGANVLTF,TGCGCCAGCAGCCCGTACGGGCAGGGAATCACTCTTGGGGCCAACGTCCTGACTTTC
NA,TRBJ2-2,TRBV2,NA,CASSETANTGELFF,TGTGCCAGCAGTGAGACAGCAAACACCGGGGAGCTGTTTTTT
NA,TRBJ2-7,TRBV7-3,TRBD1,CASSLNPGGNEQYF,TGTGCCAGCAGCTTAAACCCAGGGGGCAACGAGCAGTACTTC
NA,TRBJ2-3,TRBV28,NA,CASSLGFWSRRGTDTQYF,TGTGCCAGCAGTTTGGGATTTTGGAGTCGGAGGGGCACAGATACGCAGTATTTT
NA,TRBJ1-4,TRBV19,NA,CASSGMTGANEKLFF,TGTGCCAGTAGTGGGATGACAGGCGCTAATGAAAAACTGTTTTTT
NA,TRBJ1-1,TRBV6-6,TRBD1,CASSYRTGNTEAFF,TGTGCCAGCAGTTACAGGACAGGGAACACTGAAGCTTTCTTT
NA,TRBJ1-6,TRBV4-1,TRBD1,CASSPGQGLSPLHF,TGCGCCAGCAGCCCGGGACAGGGACTTTCACCCCTCCACTTT
NA,TRBJ2-1,TRBV5-4,TRBD1,CASSRQGSFVNEQFF,TGTGCCAGCAGCCGACAGGGTTCGTTCGTAAATGAGCAGTTCTTC
NA,TRBJ2-5,TRBV7-9,NA,CASSYEPRPGETQYF,TGTGCCAGCAGCTACGAGCCCAGGCCCGGAGAGACCCAGTACTTC